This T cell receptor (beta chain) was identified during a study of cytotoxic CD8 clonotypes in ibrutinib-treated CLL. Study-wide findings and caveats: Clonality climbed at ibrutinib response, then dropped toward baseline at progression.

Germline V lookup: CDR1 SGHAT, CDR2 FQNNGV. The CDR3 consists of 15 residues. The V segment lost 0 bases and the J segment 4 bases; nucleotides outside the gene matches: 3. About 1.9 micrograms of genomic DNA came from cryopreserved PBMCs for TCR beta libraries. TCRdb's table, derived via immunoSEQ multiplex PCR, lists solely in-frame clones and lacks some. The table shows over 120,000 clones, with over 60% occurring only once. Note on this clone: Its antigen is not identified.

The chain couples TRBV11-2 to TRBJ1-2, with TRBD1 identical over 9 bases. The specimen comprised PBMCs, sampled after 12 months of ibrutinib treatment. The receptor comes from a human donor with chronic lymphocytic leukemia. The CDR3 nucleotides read TGTGCCAGCAGCTTAGAGGGACAGGGTACCTATGGCTACACCTTC. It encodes CASSLEGQGTYGYTF.